This passage covers 4 T cell receptor beta chains from one sample sequenced in a study of blood T cell repertoires in COVID-19. Assay: immunoSEQ multiplex PCR; the TCRdb copy retains only in-frame clones and omits some. The sample consists of roughly 330,000 clones, approximately 90% of them appearing once. Sequencing was done on a sample of PBMCs or T cells enriched from blood (not recorded which). These TCRs come from a woman aged 25-40 years who had recovered from COVID-19.

V usage is TRBV7-9 and J usage is TRBJ1-2; 7 nucleotides match TRBD1. The V and J ends lost 1 base and 6 bases, in that order; junction bases with no gene match: 8. Germline assignment: CDR1 SEHNR and CDR2 FQNEAQ (reference sequence). The CDR3 spans 15 residues. In DNA, the CDR3 is TGTGCCAGCAGCTTAGTCGACAGGGCGGTTGATGGCTACACCTTC. It is translated as CASSLVDRAVDGYTF. Using reference TRBV7-9 and TRBJ1-2 for the parts outside the CDR3, the full variable domain is DTGVSQNPRHKITKRGQNVTFRCDPISEHNRLYWYRQTLGQGPEFLTYFQNEAQLEKSRLLSDRFSAERPKGSFSTLEIQRTEQGDSAMYLCASSLVDRAVDGYTFGSGTRLTVV.

The genes are TRBV18 and TRBJ2-6, with TRBD1 matching 9 bases. The CDR3 is 18 residues long. V lost 2 bases to trimming and J lost 2 bases; unmatched junction nucleotides: 7. CDR1 and CDR2 from the germline V gene are KGHSH and LQKENI. The CDR3 loop reads CASSPDGTGSAGANVLTF. CDR3 DNA sequence: TGTGCCAGCTCACCAGATGGGACAGGGTCTGCTGGGGCCAACGTCCTGACTTTC. Variable domain in full (rest from reference TRBV18 and TRBJ2-6): NAGVMQNPRHLVRRRGQEARLRCSPMKGHSHVYWYRQLPEEGLKFMVYLQKENIIDESGMPKERFSAEFPKEGPSILRIQQVVRGDSAAYFCASSPDGTGSAGANVLTFGAGSRLTVL.

This chain links TRBV3-1 (or the pseudogene TRBV3-2) with TRBJ2-2, with D possibly TRBD2 on 7 matching bases. V lost 3 bases and J 1 base, leaving 12 bases between the germline ends. The CDR3 has 16 amino acids. Germline V gene lookup returns CDR1 LGHDT and CDR2 YNNKEL (reference sequence). The DNA for the CDR3 is TGTGCCAGCAGCCACGGCGGGGGCTTGAACACCGGGGAGCTGTTTTTT. It encodes CASSHGGGLNTGELFF.

V gene TRBV28 combines with J gene TRBJ1-2, with unresolved D. Per the germline V gene, CDR1 is MDHEN and CDR2 is SYDVKM. This CDR3 region has 14 residues. Trimming pared 5 bases from V and 5 bases from J, leaving 15 bases between. CDR3 DNA: TGTGCCAGCAGTCCTCCCGGTAGGCGGTATGGCTACACCTTC. Encoded protein: CASSPPGRRYGYTF.